Listed below are T cell receptor beta chains from one sample, sequenced in a study of blood T cell repertoires in COVID-19. TCRdb's table, derived via immunoSEQ multiplex PCR, lists solely in-frame clones and lacks some. The sample lists 85,000 to 130,000 clones; roughly 82% were seen once. The sequenced sample consisted of peripheral blood. The origin of the receptors is a man aged 60 to 69 with acute or convalescent COVID-19. CDR3s include the opening cysteine and the closing phenylalanine or tryptophan. Fields, in order: V gene, J gene, clone size, D gene, CDR3 DNA, CDR3 protein. D genes are given only for firm matches. Only some rows state a clone size, as once, few, many or a class for expanded clones.

TRBV28	TRBJ1-2	-	-	TGTGCCAGCTTCTCTCTGGGGGAGGGGAGCATAACGCAACCATATGGCTACACCTTC	CASFSLGEGSITQPYGYTF
TRBV4-1	TRBJ1-1	few	-	TGCGCCAGCAGCCAAGGCCAGGCAGTTGATGACACTGAAGCTTTCTTT	CASSQGQAVDDTEAFF
TRBV3-1/TRBV3-2	TRBJ2-1	-	-	TGTGCCAGCACCTTGAATAGCGGTTACAATGAGCAGTTCTTC	CASTLNSGYNEQFF
TRBV7-2	TRBJ2-7	few	TRBD1	TGTGCCAGCAGCCCACGGACAGGGAACGAGCAGTACTTC	CASSPRTGNEQYF
TRBV19	TRBJ1-3	-	TRBD1	TGTGCCAGTAGCAAGGACCGGGACAGGGGAAACACCATATATTTT	CASSKDRDRGNTIYF
TRBV29-1	TRBJ2-7	-	TRBD2	TGCAGCGTTGTGGGAGCGGGAGGGAACTCCTACGAGCAGTACTTC	CSVVGAGGNSYEQYF
TRBV2	TRBJ2-3	-	-	TGTGCCAGCTCGGTCTTTCCCACAGATACGCAGTATTTT	CASSVFPTDTQYF
TRBV7-9	TRBJ1-2	once	-	TGTGCCAGCAGCTTAGGGTCCGAGGGAGTAAAACGTGGCTACACCTTC	CASSLGSEGVKRGYTF
TRBV29-1	TRBJ1-2	-	-	TGCAGCGCCGAGACAAGCTTCTATGGCTACACCTTC	CSAETSFYGYTF
TRBV5-1	TRBJ2-3	-	-	TGCGCCAGCAGCTTGACAGGATCAGATACGCAGTATTTT	CASSLTGSDTQYF
TRBV7-2	TRBJ2-5	-	TRBD2	TGTGCCAGCAGGGCTAGCGGGAACCAAGAGACCCAGTACTTC	CASRASGNQETQYF
TRBV4-3	TRBJ2-5	-	TRBD1	TGCGCCAGCAGCACCCTACAGGGGGAGACCCAGTACTTC	CASSTLQGETQYF
TRBV4-1	TRBJ2-4	-	TRBD2	TGCGCCAGCAGCCAGACTAGCGGGAGAGGTGCCAAAAACATTCAGTACTTC	CASSQTSGRGAKNIQYF
TRBV18	TRBJ1-6	once	-	TGTGCCAGCTCACCAAAACCTGGGCGCGATTCACCCCTCCACTTT	CASSPKPGRDSPLHF
TRBV27	TRBJ2-5	-	-	TGTGCCAGCTCAAGTGGAGGAAGAGAGACCCAGTACTTC	CASSSGGRETQYF
TRBV9	TRBJ2-2	-	-	TGTGCCAGCAGCGCCCAGAAGAACACCGGGGAGCTGTTTTTT	CASSAQKNTGELFF
TRBV6-6	TRBJ2-1	-	-	TGTGCCAGCAGGGCGGGCCACGAGCAGTTCTTC	CASRAGHEQFF
TRBV5-1	TRBJ2-7	-	TRBD2	TGCGCCAGCAGCTTACGAGCGGGGCCCTACGAGCAGTACTTC	CASSLRAGPYEQYF
TRBV19	TRBJ2-2	-	TRBD2	TGTGCCGCAGGGCTAGCGGGACCCCGGGAGCTGTTTTTT	CAAGLAGPRELFF
TRBV6-6	TRBJ1-1	once	-	TGTGCCAGCAGTTACTTGGTGAACTACTCTGAAGCTTTCTTT	CASSYLVNYSEAFF
TRBV9	TRBJ2-7	-	-	TGTGCCAGCAGCGTAGCGGCCCAGGGGACCTCCTACGAGCAGTACTTC	CASSVAAQGTSYEQYF
TRBV4-3	TRBJ2-1	once	-	TGCGCCAGCAGCCGGCCCGGGGGATCCTACAATGAGCAGTTCTTC	CASSRPGGSYNEQFF
TRBV10-1	TRBJ2-7	-	TRBD1	TGCGCCAGCAGTGCCGGGACAGACTCCTACGAGCAGTACTTC	CASSAGTDSYEQYF
TRBV2	TRBJ1-5	-	-	TGTGCCAGCAGTGAAGAGAAGGGGCAGCTTAATCAGCCCCAGCATTTT	CASSEEKGQLNQPQHF
TRBV25-1	TRBJ1-2	-	TRBD1	TGTGCCAGCAGTGAATATAGGACAGGGGGCAACTATGGCTACACCTTC	CASSEYRTGGNYGYTF
TRBV27	TRBJ2-3	-	TRBD1	TGTGCCAGCAGTTACAGGCAGGGGGTCGCAGATACGCAGTATTTT	CASSYRQGVADTQYF
TRBV11-2	TRBJ2-4	-	TRBD1	TGTGCCAGCAGCCCAGGGGGTTCCCTAGCCAAAAACATTCAGTACTTC	CASSPGGSLAKNIQYF
TRBV24-1	TRBJ2-3	-	-	TGTGCCACCAGTGATTTTGCAGTCACAGATACGCAGTATTTT	CATSDFAVTDTQYF
TRBV11-2	TRBJ1-1	once	TRBD1	TGTGCCAGCAGCTTAGGGACAGGGTGGAACACTGAAGCTTTCTTT	CASSLGTGWNTEAFF
TRBV9	TRBJ2-5	-	TRBD1	TGTGCCAGCAACAGACAGGGGGAAGAGACCCAGTACTTC	CASNRQGEETQYF
TRBV18	TRBJ1-6	-	-	TGTGCCAGCTCACCGGCGGGTAGTGGCCTCAATTCACCCCTCCACTTT	CASSPAGSGLNSPLHF
TRBV28	TRBJ2-1	-	-	TGTGCCAGCAGATTCTCCGGAGAGCATGAGCAGTTCTTC	CASRFSGEHEQFF
TRBV7-2	TRBJ1-2	-	TRBD1	TGTGCCAGCAGCCCGCAGACAGGGGTCGACTATGGCTACACCTTC	CASSPQTGVDYGYTF
TRBV2	TRBJ2-1	-	TRBD2	TGTGCCAGCAGTTTCAAGCGGGAGAACAATGAGCAGTTCTTC	CASSFKRENNEQFF